This TCR beta chain was identified during a study of T cells in Graves' hyperthyroidism and ophthalmopathy. The investigators amplified TCR beta CDR3 regions from RNA transcripts. HTBI primers drove first-round RT-PCR of the TCR CDR3. MiXCR was run by TCRdb on the multiplex PCR reads, yielding one entry per CDR3 protein. This table has about 300,000 distinct CDR3 sequences, around 19% appearing once. Many counts were recorded for this clonotype. The germline gives CDR1 MDHEN, CDR2 SYDVKM. The CDR3 spans 16 residues. Trimming pared 5 bases from V and 2 bases from J, leaving 18 bases between. The chain joins TRBV28 to TRBJ2-5, with a tentative D call TRBD1 (5 bases). Sequencing was done on a sample of blood. The sequence was obtained from a man in his fifties with Graves' ophthalmopathy. In DNA form, the CDR3 reads TGTGCCAGCAGTCTCATACCGCGGACAAAGCAAGAGACCCAGTACTTC. It yields the protein CASSLIPRTKQETQYF.